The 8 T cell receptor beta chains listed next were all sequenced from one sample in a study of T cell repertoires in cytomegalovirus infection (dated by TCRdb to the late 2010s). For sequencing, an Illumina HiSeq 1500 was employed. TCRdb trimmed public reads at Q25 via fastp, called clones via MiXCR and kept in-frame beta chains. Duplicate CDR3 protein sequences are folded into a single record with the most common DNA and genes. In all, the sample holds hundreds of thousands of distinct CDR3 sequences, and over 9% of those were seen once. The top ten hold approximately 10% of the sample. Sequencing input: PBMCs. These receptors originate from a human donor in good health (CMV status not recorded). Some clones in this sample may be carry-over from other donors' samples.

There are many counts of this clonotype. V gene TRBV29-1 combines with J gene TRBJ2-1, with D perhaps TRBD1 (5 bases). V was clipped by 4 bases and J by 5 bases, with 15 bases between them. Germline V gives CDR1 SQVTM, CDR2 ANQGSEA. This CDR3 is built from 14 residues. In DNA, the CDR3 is TGCAGCGTTGGACGGCAGGGCCGGAACAATGAGCAGTTCTTC. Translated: CSVGRQGRNNEQFF.

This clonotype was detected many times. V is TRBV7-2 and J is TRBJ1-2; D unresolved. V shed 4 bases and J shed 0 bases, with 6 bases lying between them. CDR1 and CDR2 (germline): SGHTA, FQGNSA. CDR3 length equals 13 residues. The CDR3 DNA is TGTGCCAGCAGCTCGACTACTAACTATGGCTACACCTTC. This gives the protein CASSSTTNYGYTF.

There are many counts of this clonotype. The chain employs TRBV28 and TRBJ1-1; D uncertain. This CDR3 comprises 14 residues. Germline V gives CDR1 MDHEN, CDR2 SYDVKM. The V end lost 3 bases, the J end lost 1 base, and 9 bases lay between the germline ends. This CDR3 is CASSFRVRNTEAFF. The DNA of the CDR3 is TGTGCCAGCAGTTTCCGGGTCCGGAACACTGAAGCTTTCTTT.

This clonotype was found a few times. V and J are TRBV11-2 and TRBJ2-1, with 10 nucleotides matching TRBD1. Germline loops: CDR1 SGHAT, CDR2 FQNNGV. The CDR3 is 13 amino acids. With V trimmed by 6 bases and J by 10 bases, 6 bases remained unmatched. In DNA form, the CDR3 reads TGTGCCAGCAGATCGACAGGGGGCGAGGAGCAGTTCTTC. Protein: CASRSTGGEEQFF.

CDR3 amino acids: CASSIGASRQYF. The CDR3 coding sequence is TGTGCCAGTAGTATCGGGGCTAGCAGGCAGTATTTT. The chain combines TRBV19 with TRBJ2-3, with D perhaps being TRBD1 or TRBD2 (5 bases each). The length of the CDR3 is 12 residues. Germline loops: CDR1 LNHDA, CDR2 SQIVND (reference sequence). V was shortened by 3 bases and J by 11 bases, with 12 bases between the two germline ends.

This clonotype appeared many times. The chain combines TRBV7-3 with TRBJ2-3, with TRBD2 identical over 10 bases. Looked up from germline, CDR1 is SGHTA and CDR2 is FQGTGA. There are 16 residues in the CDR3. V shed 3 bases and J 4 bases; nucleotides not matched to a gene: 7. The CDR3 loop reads CASSFSSGSLSDTQYF. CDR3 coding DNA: TGTGCCAGCAGCTTCTCTAGCGGGAGCTTATCAGATACGCAGTATTTT.

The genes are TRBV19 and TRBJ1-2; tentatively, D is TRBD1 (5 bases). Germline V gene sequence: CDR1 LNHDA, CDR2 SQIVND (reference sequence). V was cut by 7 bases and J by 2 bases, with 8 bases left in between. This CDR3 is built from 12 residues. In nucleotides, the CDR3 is TGTGCCAGTAAGCGACAGAACTATGGCTACACCTTC. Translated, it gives CASKRQNYGYTF.

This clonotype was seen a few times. The CDR3 nucleotides are TGTGCCAGCAGCGCCCGGACGAATCGGAATGAGCAGTTCTTC. It codes for CASSARTNRNEQFF. The chain uses TRBV13 and TRBJ2-1, with no clear D. The CDR3 loop spans 14 amino acids. V gave up 5 bases and J gave up 7 bases, with 15 bases separating them. Germline V gene sequence: CDR1 PRHDT, CDR2 FYEKMQ (reference sequence).